The 9 T cell receptor beta chains below all came from one sample that was sequenced in a study of shared clonotypes between healthy human individuals. Only in-frame clones appear in the TCRdb table, and some are missing; sequencing was by immunoSEQ multiplex PCR. This table has around 1.5 million clones, 98% appearing once. Specimen: naive CD4+ T cells sorted from blood. Subset noted: CD45RA+ positively selected. Receptors originate from a man aged 25 to 40 in good health.

The rearrangement links TRBV5-1 to TRBJ2-7; D call uncertain. V shed 0 bases and J shed 2 bases, with 12 bases lying between them. This CDR3 comprises 15 residues. CDR1 is SGHRS and CDR2 is YFSETQ in the germline V gene. The CDR3 is CASSLGRSDPYEQYF. The CDR3 bases are TGCGCCAGCAGCTTGGGCCGCAGTGACCCCTACGAGCAGTACTTC.

The J gene is TRBJ2-2, the V gene TRBV4-3, with TRBD2 matching over 9 bases. The CDR3 length is 17 residues. V lost 2 bases, J lost 2 bases, and 6 bases stayed unmatched. Per the germline V gene, CDR1 is LGHNA and CDR2 is YSLEER. CDR3 sequence: CASSQKRLADNTGELFF. DNA of the CDR3: TGCGCCAGCAGCCAAAAGAGACTAGCGGATAACACCGGGGAGCTGTTTTTT.

V and J are TRBV5-4 and TRBJ1-1; D is unclear. V was clipped by 4 bases and J by 2 bases, with 9 bases between them. This CDR3 is built from 13 residues. Germline V CDR1 and CDR2: SGHNT, YYREEE (reference sequence). The CDR3 protein is CASSRLFNTEAFF. The CDR3 DNA follows: TGTGCCAGCAGCCGGTTGTTTAACACTGAAGCTTTCTTT.

This chain joins TRBV9 and TRBJ2-7, with a tentative D call TRBD1 (5 bases). Trimming took 4 bases from V and 1 from J, leaving 18 bases between them. The CDR3 is 16 residues long. Germline lookup yields CDR1 SGDLS and CDR2 YYNGEE. The CDR3 DNA reads TGTGCCAGCAGCCCGAGGTCGGCGACAGTATCCTACGAGCAGTACTTC. Its protein is CASSPRSATVSYEQYF.

CDR3 coding DNA: TGTGCCAGCAGCAGGGGGACGGCGAGCACCGGGGAGCTGTTTTTT. Its translation is CASSRGTASTGELFF. V gene TRBV11-2 combines with J gene TRBJ2-2, with TRBD1 as a possible D gene (6 bases). The germline CDR1 and CDR2 sequences are SGHAT and FQNNGV. This CDR3 region has 15 residues. V shed 5 bases and J shed 4 bases, with 14 bases lying between them.

The chain is built from TRBV28 and TRBJ2-7, with 8 positions matching TRBD1. Trimming removed 10 bases from V and 0 bases from J; junction bases left unmatched: 5. From germline, CDR1 is MDHEN and CDR2 SYDVKM. The CDR3 length is 13 residues. CDR3 region: CAIDGQGSYEQYF. Here the CDR3 DNA reads TGTGCCATCGACGGACAGGGCTCCTACGAGCAGTACTTC.

The V and J genes are TRBV30 and TRBJ2-3; D call uncertain. Trimming cost V 4 bases and J 1 base, with 6 bases left between them. The CDR3 contains 12 residues. CDR1 is GTSNPN and CDR2 is SVGIG in the germline V gene (reference sequence). CDR3 DNA: TGTGCCTGGACCCCCGGCACAGATACGCAGTATTTT. Translation: CAWTPGTDTQYF.

This chain uses TRBV5-1 with TRBJ2-5; 10 bases line up with TRBD2. V was clipped by 1 base and J by 2 bases; unmatched bases: 2. Germline loops: CDR1 SGHRS, CDR2 YFSETQ. This CDR3 has 15 amino acids. The CDR3 DNA reads as TGCGCCAGCAGCTTGTGGACTAGCGGACAAGAGACCCAGTACTTC. Amino acid sequence: CASSLWTSGQETQYF.

The chain carries TRBV19 and TRBJ1-1, with 8 bases fitting TRBD1. The junction had 6 bases not matched to a gene; V was cut back by 5 bases and J by 4 bases. CDR3 length: 14 amino acids. Germline V gene data show CDR1 as LNHDA and CDR2 as SQIVND (reference sequence). CDR3 DNA: TGTGCCAGTAGTCAACGGACAGGGCGCACTGAAGCTTTCTTT. Its translation is CASSQRTGRTEAFF.